This paragraph reports one TCR beta chain. Only a few counts were recorded for this clonotype. Its antigen remains unidentified. Base-call qualities are not available, and no considerably larger clone is one nucleotide away. The data stem from a study of blood T cells in healthy people across ages (dated by TCRdb to 2013 to 2016). Turning to the overall study: In model experiments, roughly one uniquely barcoded TCR beta cDNA molecule per two T cells was captured by template switching. Using the same blood draw, the study looked at two additional independent replicas of 1 million unique cDNA reads for two donors, one aged 18 to 29 and the other aged 80 or older. Donors of different ages were randomly distributed across sequencing lanes to avoid experimental bias. The donors were divided into four age groups: young (average approximately 16 years), middle-aged (approximately 39), aged (about 60) and long-lived (about 80). To track age-related changes in TCR beta repertoire diversity, the study relied on deep sequencing normalized with unique cDNA molecular identifiers.

The receptor library was made with 5' RACE. Reads for this sample came from an Illumina HiSeq 2500. The second PCR ran for about 6 to 12 cycles and used a J-beta primer mix along with a sample-barcoded 5' primer. A unique molecular identifier was introduced onto each TCR beta cDNA molecule by a template-switch 5' adaptor carrying 12 random nucleotides. Each sample yielded at least 2.5 million CDR3-containing paired-end reads. All of the RNA was converted into first-strand cDNA using the Mint cDNA synthesis kit, with a TRBC-specific oligonucleotide serving as the primer. All cDNA was treated with uracil-DNA glycosylase and then went through a first 18-cycle PCR with the universal primers M1SS and BC2_uni_R. The published analysis was carried out like this. Normalization of each sample was performed by random selection of 1 million high-quality reads, each carrying a distinct molecular identifier. Reads with shared molecular identifiers were discarded instead of being binned into consensus sequences. MiTCR, run with a Q25 quality threshold and the strictest error-elimination algorithm, handled CDR3 identification, clonotype clustering and error correction. A nonparametric unseen species model with Euler transformation was used to estimate lower-bound total TCR beta diversity. The raw public reads went through TCRdb reprocessing: fastp at Q25, MiXCR clone calling, in-frame beta chains kept. When rows share a CDR3 protein, they turn into one entry using the most common DNA and genes. None of the V and J calls come from the authors' own analysis; TCRdb made them. For this sample the table gives over 1.5 million distinct CDR3 sequences, of which roughly 50% were detected only once. The ten largest account for around 2.1% of the sample.

Results and caveats for the whole study, not just this receptor: Observed TCR beta diversity per million T cells fell roughly linearly with age, and a significant reduction was already apparent by age roughly 40. Because donor CMV infection status was unknown, age-related changes in expanded clonotypes were potentially confounded. There was a strong correlation between observed TCR beta diversity and the percentage of naive T cells measured by flow cytometry. Total diversity estimates from one million sequenced T cells were considered lower bounds and underestimates. Compared with the aged group, the long-lived group had more naive CD4+ T cells, fewer expanded clones and increased TCR diversity, a pattern suggesting age selection. Bulk unsorted PBMC profiling prevented conclusive comparison of naive and antigen-experienced compartments.

Donors were a few dozen systemically healthy Caucasian individuals from Russia aged roughly 6 to 95 years. Each donor gave about 10 milliliters of peripheral blood, drawn into EDTA-treated Vacutainer tubes. Ficoll-Paque density-gradient centrifugation was used to isolate PBMCs, with at least 7 million per sample. Total RNA was extracted from PBMCs with Trizol reagent, with at least 5 micrograms obtained per sample. For every donor, flow cytometry on a PBMC aliquot measured the percentage of naive CD45RAhigh/CD27high T cells. The germline V gene sets CDR1 to SGHAT and CDR2 to FQNNGV. The CDR3 covers 15 residues, taking in both the cysteine and the phenylalanine. The kept DNA is CDR3 alone, 45 bases in frame from the first base. Clipping removes 4 bases from V and 7 bases from J, with 5 as the unmatched junction base count.

The rearranged segments are TRBV11-2 and TRBJ2-1; 12 central nucleotides agree with TRBD1. The TCR comes from a woman aged 35 to 49 in good health. What was sequenced was blood. For the CDR3, the sequence is CASSWGTGGVNEQFF. The DNA sequence is given as TGTGCCAGCAGCTGGGGGACAGGGGGCGTGAATGAGCAGTTCTTC.